This T cell receptor beta chain was sequenced for a study of T cells after yellow fever vaccination. On this clonotype: Its antigen is still unknown.

Study findings and constraints: The secondary response was weaker, and its peak arrived faster, on day 5 versus 15.

They built TCR cDNA with 5'RACE template switching, a step that put in a universal primer site and UMIs. MiXCR was run by TCRdb on the 5' RACE reads, yielding one entry per CDR3 protein. The sample holds some 500,000 distinct CDR3 sequences, approximately 13% seen once. Germline loops: CDR1 KGHDR, CDR2 SFDVKD. Trimming took 4 bases from V and 1 from J; bases not matched to a gene: 10. The CDR3 is 17 amino acids. The chain has TRBV24-1 and TRBJ2-3; the match to TRBD2 covers 7 bases. The starting material was PBMCs, obtained on the day of the yellow fever booster vaccination. The TCR was taken from a man younger than 40 who received the YFV17D yellow fever vaccine. The CDR3 DNA reads TGTGCCACCAGTGACCCAAAAAGCGGGGCTCGCACAGATACGCAGTATTTT. It is translated as CATSDPKSGARTDTQYF.